Below, 3 T cell receptor beta chains from the same sample are listed, as sequenced in a study of T cells in Graves' hyperthyroidism and ophthalmopathy. The investigators amplified TCR beta CDR3 regions from RNA transcripts. HTBI primers were employed in a first-round RT-PCR of the TCR CDR3. In TCRdb, the multiplex PCR reads were re-called with MiXCR into one record per CDR3 protein. The data contain some 50,000 distinct CDR3 sequences, approximately 52% of them singletons. Sequencing used blood. The receptors originated from a woman in her 50s with Graves' ophthalmopathy.

The table lists this clonotype with many counts. With a much larger clone just one base away, this may be a read error. This chain connects TRBV20-1 to TRBJ2-7; D could derive from TRBD1 or TRBD2 (5 bases each). V dropped 0 bases and J dropped 2 bases, with 14 bases sitting between them. The CDR3 is 15 amino acids. Germline values: CDR1 DFQATT, CDR2 SNEGSKA (reference sequence). The CDR3 is CSARESGGYAYEQYF. The CDR3 bases are TGCAGTGCTAGAGAGAGTGGGGGATACGCCTACGAGCAGTACTTC.

Many counts were recorded for this clonotype. The V call is TRBV11-1, the J call TRBJ2-1, with D maybe TRBD2 (5 bases). V was pared by 5 bases and J by 9 bases, with 14 bases between. The CDR3 loop spans 13 amino acids. Germline V lookup: CDR1 SGHAT, CDR2 FQDESV (reference sequence). CDR3 residues: CASSPLSEGEQFF. In DNA form, the CDR3 reads TGTGCCAGCAGCCCCCTATCAGAGGGTGAGCAGTTCTTC.

This clonotype appeared many times. This rearrangement joins TRBV7-9 to TRBJ1-2; D is uncertain. From germline, CDR1 is SEHNR and CDR2 FQNEAQ (reference sequence). CDR3 length: 15 residues. Trimming left V 1 base short and J 4 bases short, with 13 bases between. CDR3 DNA: TGTGCCAGCAGCTTAGAATATCGCTTAGCCTATGGCTACACCTTC. Translation: CASSLEYRLAYGYTF. Drawing the rest from reference TRBV7-9 and TRBJ1-2, the complete variable domain is DTGVSQNPRHKITKRGQNVTFRCDPISEHNRLYWYRQTLGQGPEFLTYFQNEAQLEKSRLLSDRFSAERPKGSFSTLEIQRTEQGDSAMYLCASSLEYRLAYGYTFGSGTRLTVV.